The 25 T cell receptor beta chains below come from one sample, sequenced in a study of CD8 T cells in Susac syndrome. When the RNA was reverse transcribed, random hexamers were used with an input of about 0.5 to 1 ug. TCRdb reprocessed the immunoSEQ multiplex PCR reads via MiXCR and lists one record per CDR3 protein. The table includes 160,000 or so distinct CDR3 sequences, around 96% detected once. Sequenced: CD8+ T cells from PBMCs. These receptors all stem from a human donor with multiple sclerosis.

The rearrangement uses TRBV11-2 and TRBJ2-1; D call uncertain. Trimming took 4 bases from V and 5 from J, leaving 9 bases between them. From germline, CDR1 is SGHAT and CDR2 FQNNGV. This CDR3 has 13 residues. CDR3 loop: CASSSGLNNEQFF. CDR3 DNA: TGTGCCAGCAGCTCGGGCCTAAACAATGAGCAGTTCTTC.

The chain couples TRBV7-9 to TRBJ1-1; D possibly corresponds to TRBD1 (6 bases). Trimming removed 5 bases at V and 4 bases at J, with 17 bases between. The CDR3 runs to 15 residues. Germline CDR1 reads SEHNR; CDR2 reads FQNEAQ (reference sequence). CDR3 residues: CASSPRGREGTEAFF. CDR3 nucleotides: TGTGCCAGCAGCCCCAGGGGCCGTGAGGGCACTGAAGCTTTCTTT.

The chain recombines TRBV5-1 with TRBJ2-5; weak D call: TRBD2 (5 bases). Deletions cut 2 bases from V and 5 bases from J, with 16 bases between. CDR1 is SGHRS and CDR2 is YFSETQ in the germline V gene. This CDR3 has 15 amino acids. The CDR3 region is CASSFAKQGGETQYF. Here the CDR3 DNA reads TGCGCCAGCAGCTTTGCTAAACAAGGCGGGGAGACCCAGTACTTC.

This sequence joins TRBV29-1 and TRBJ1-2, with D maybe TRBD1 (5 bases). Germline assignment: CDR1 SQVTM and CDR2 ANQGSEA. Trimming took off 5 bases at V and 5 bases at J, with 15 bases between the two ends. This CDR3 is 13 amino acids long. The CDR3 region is CSVFAGALYGYTF. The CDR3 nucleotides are TGCAGCGTTTTTGCCGGGGCCTTATATGGCTACACCTTC.

The CDR3 reads CASSIGVGMTEAFF. DNA for the CDR3: TGTGCCAGTAGTATTGGCGTGGGAATGACTGAAGCTTTCTTT. This chain joins TRBV19 and TRBJ1-1; D is uncertain. Trimming removed 3 bases from V and 5 bases from J, with 13 bases in between. Per germline, CDR1 LNHDA and CDR2 SQIVND (reference sequence). The CDR3 is 14 residues long. Full variable domain (missing parts from reference TRBV19 and TRBJ1-1): DGGITQSPKYLFRKEGQNVTLSCEQNLNHDAMYWYRQDPGQGLRLIYYSQIVNDFQKGDIAEGYSVSREKKESFPLTVTSAQKNPTAFYLCASSIGVGMTEAFFGQGTRLTVV.

CDR3 bases: TGTGCCAGCAGCCAAGGGACGGCCTCCTACGAGCAGTACTTC. This codes for CASSQGTASYEQYF. This chain links TRBV4-2 with TRBJ2-7; D is unclear. Germline CDR1 and CDR2: LGHNA and YNFKEQ. V was pared by 1 base and J by 0 bases, with 7 bases between. The CDR3 consists of 14 residues.

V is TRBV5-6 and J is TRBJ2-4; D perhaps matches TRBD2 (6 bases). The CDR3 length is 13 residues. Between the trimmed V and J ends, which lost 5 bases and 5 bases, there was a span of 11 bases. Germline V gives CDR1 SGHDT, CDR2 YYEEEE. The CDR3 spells CASSSGIQNIQYF. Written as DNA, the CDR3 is TGTGCCAGCAGTAGCGGAATACAAAACATTCAGTACTTC.

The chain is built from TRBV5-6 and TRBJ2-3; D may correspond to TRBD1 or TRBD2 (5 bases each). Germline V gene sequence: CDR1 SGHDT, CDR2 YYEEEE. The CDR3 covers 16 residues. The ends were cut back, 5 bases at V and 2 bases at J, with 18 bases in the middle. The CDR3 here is CASRRGPDTFTDTQYF. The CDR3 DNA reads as TGTGCCAGCAGACGGGGACCCGACACCTTCACAGATACGCAGTATTTT.

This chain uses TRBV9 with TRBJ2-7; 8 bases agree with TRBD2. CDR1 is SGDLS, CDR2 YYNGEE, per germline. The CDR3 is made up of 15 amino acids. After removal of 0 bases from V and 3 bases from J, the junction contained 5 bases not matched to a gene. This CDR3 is CASSVAGGIGYEQYF. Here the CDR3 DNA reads TGTGCCAGCAGCGTAGCGGGAGGGATAGGCTACGAGCAGTACTTC. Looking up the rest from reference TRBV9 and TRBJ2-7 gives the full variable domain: DSGVTQTPKHLITATGQRVTLRCSPRSGDLSVYWYQQSLDQGLQFLIQYYNGEERAKGNILERFSAQQFPDLHSELNLSSLELGDSALYFCASSVAGGIGYEQYFGPGTRLTVT.

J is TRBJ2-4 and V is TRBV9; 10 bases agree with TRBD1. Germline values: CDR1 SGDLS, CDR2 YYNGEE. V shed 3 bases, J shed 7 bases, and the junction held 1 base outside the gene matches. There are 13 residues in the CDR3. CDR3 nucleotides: TGTGCCAGCAGCGGGGGACAGGGGAACATTCAGTACTTC. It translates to CASSGGQGNIQYF.

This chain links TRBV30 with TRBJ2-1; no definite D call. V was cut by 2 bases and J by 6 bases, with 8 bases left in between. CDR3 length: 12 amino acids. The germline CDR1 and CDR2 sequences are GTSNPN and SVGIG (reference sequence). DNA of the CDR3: TGTGCCTGGAGTAGGGCAGTCAATGAGCAGTTCTTC. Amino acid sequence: CAWSRAVNEQFF.

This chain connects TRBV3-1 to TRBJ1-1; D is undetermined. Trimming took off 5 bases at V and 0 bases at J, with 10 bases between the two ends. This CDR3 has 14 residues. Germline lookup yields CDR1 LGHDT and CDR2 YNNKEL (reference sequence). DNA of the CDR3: TGTGCCAGCAGCTTGGACCGTGTGAACACTGAAGCTTTCTTT. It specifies CASSLDRVNTEAFF.

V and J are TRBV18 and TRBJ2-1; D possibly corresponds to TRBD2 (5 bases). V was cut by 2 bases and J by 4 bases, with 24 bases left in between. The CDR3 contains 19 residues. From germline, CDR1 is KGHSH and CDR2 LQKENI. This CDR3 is CASSPSPTEGGRAYNEQFF. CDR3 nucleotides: TGTGCCAGCTCACCATCCCCTACTGAGGGTGGGAGAGCATACAATGAGCAGTTCTTC.

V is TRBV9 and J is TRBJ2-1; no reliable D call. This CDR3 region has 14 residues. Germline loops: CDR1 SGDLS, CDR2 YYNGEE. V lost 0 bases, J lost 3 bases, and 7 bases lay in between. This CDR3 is CASSVDLGYNEQFF. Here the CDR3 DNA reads TGTGCCAGCAGCGTAGACCTCGGCTACAATGAGCAGTTCTTC.

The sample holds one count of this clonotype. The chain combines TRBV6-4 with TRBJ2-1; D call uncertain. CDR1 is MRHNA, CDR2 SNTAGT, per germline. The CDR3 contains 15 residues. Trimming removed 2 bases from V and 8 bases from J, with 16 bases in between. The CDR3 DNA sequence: TGTGCCAGCAGTGACCGCATGGGTCGTGGAGATGAGCAGTTCTTC. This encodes CASSDRMGRGDEQFF.

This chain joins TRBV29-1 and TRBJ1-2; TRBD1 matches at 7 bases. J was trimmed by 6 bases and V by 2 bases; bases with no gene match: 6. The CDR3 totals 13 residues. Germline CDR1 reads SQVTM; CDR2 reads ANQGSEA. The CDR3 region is CSVEHRGNDGYTF. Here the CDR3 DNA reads TGCAGCGTTGAACACAGGGGAAATGATGGCTACACCTTC.

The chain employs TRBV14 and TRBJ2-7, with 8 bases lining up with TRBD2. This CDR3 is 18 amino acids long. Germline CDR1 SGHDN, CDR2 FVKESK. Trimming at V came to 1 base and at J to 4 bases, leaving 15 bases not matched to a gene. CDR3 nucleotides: TGTGCCAGCAGCCAAGGTGCGGCGATCGGGGGGGAATGGTACGAGCAGTACTTC. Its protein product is CASSQGAAIGGEWYEQYF.

The CDR3 nucleotides are TGTGCCAGCAGCTTAGTTTCCTTTAGTGAGCAGTTCTTC. Its translation is CASSLVSFSEQFF. The chain carries TRBV7-8 and TRBJ2-1, with D hard to call. Between the trimmed V and J ends, which lost 1 base and 9 bases, there was a span of 10 bases. The CDR3 loop spans 13 amino acids. CDR1 is SGHVS, CDR2 FQNEAQ, per germline.

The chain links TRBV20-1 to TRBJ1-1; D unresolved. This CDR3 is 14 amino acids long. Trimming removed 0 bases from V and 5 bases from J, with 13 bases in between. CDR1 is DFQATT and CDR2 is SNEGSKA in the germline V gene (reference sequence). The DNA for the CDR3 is TGCAGTGCTAGAGATCGTGCATACGGGACTGAAGCTTTCTTT. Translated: CSARDRAYGTEAFF.

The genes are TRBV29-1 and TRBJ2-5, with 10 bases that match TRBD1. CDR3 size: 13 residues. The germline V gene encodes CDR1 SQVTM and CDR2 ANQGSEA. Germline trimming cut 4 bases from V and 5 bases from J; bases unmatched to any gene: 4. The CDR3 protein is CSVGQGAWETQYF. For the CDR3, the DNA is TGCAGCGTTGGACAGGGGGCATGGGAGACCCAGTACTTC.

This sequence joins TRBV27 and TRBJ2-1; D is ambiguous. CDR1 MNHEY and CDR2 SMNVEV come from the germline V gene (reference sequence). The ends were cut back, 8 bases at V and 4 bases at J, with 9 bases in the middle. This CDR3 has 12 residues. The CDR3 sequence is CASSEGYNEQFF. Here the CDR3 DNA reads TGTGCCAGCTCCGAAGGGTACAATGAGCAGTTCTTC.

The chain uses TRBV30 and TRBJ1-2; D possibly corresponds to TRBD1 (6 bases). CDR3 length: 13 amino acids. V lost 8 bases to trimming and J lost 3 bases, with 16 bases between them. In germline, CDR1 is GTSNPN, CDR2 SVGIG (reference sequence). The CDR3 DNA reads TGTGCCGGAACAGGGCAAACGCACTATGGCTACACCTTC. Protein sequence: CAGTGQTHYGYTF.

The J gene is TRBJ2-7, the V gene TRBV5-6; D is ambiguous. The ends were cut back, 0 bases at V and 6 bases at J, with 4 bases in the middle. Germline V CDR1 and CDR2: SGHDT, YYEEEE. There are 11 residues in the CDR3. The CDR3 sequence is CASSLGLEQYF. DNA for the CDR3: TGTGCCAGCAGCTTGGGTCTCGAGCAGTACTTC.

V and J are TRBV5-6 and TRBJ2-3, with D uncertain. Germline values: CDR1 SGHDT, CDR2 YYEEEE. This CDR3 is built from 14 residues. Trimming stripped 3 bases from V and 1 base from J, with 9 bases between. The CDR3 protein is CASSSLSGTDTQYF. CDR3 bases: TGTGCCAGCAGCTCCTTGAGTGGCACAGATACGCAGTATTTT.

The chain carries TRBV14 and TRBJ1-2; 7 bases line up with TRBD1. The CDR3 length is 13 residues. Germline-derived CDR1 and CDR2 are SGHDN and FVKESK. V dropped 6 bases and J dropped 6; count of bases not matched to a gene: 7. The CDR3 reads CASSLTGYDGYTF. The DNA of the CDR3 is TGTGCCAGCAGTCTGACAGGGTACGATGGCTACACCTTC.